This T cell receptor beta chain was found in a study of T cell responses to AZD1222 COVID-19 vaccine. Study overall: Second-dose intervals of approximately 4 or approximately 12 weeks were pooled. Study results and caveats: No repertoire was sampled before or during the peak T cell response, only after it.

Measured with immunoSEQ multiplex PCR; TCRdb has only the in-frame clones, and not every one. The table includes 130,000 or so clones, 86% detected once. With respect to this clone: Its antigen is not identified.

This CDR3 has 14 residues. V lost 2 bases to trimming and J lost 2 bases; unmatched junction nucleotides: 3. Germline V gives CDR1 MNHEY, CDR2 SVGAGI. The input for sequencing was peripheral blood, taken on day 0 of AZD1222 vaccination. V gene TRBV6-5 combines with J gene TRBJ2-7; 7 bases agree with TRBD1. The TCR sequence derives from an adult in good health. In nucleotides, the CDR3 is TGTGCCAGCAGTTACCAAACAGGGGCCTACGAGCAGTACTTC. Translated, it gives CASSYQTGAYEQYF.